These T cell receptor beta chains were read from a single sample in a study of shared clonotypes between healthy human individuals. Sequenced by immunoSEQ multiplex PCR; TCRdb stores in-frame clones only, minus some. This table has around 500,000 clones, roughly 78% appearing once. The sample was PBMCs. The receptor set was obtained from a middle-aged woman in good health. Some clones in this sample may be carry-over from other donors' samples. The CDR3 runs from the conserved cysteine through the conserved F or W. A D gene is named only where the DNA matches it firmly. For some rows the clone size is stated as once, few or many, or as a class when expanded; others skip it.

D: NA; V: TRBV7-9; J: TRBJ2-1; length: 13; size: NA; CDR3: CASSQSNPYEQFF; DNA: TGTGCCAGCAGCCAATCCAACCCCTATGAGCAGTTCTTC
D: NA; V: TRBV7-8; J: TRBJ1-3; length: 16; size: NA; CDR3: CASSRAGGAGGNTIYF; DNA: TGTGCCAGCAGCCGGGCGGGGGGCGCAGGTGGAAACACCATATATTTT
D: TRBD1; V: TRBV4-2; J: TRBJ1-2; length: 17; size: NA; CDR3: CASSQDQGQGFSYGYTF; DNA: TGTGCCAGCAGCCAAGATCAAGGACAGGGCTTTAGCTATGGCTACACCTTC
D: NA; V: TRBV2; J: TRBJ2-1; length: 12; size: NA; CDR3: CASNQASAEQFF; DNA: TGTGCCAGCAACCAGGCCAGCGCGGAGCAGTTCTTC
D: TRBD2; V: TRBV5-1; J: TRBJ2-1; length: 16; size: NA; CDR3: CASSLSPGTSYNEQFF; DNA: TGCGCCAGCAGCCTATCACCCGGGACTAGCTACAATGAGCAGTTCTTC
D: NA; V: TRBV12-5; J: TRBJ1-3; length: 17; size: once; CDR3: CASGLVLGADSGNTIYF; DNA: TGTGCTAGTGGTTTGGTACTAGGAGCCGACTCTGGAAACACCATATATTTT
D: NA; V: TRBV28; J: TRBJ2-7; length: 11; size: NA; CDR3: CASSPDREQYF; DNA: TGTGCCAGCAGTCCCGACCGCGAGCAGTACTTC
D: TRBD2; V: TRBV7-3; J: TRBJ2-7; length: 16; size: NA; CDR3: CASSLTALAGGGEQYF; DNA: TGTGCCAGCAGCTTAACGGCCCTAGCGGGAGGTGGCGAGCAGTACTTC
D: NA; V: TRBV15; J: TRBJ2-2; length: 13; size: few; CDR3: CATSPAETGELFF; DNA: TGTGCCACCAGCCCAGCAGAGACCGGGGAGCTGTTTTTT
D: TRBD1; V: TRBV28; J: TRBJ2-6; length: 18; size: once; CDR3: CASSVGTGPSSGANVLTF; DNA: TGTGCCAGCAGTGTCGGGACAGGGCCGAGCTCTGGGGCCAACGTCCTGACTTTC
D: NA; V: TRBV5-5; J: TRBJ2-7; length: 15; size: NA; CDR3: CASSSEGGTLYEQYF; DNA: TGTGCCAGCAGCTCCGAGGGGGGGACCCTCTACGAGCAGTACTTC
D: TRBD2; V: TRBV7-8; J: TRBJ2-1; length: 16; size: NA; CDR3: CASSLVSSGAHNEQFF; DNA: TGTGCCAGCAGCTTAGTTTCTAGCGGGGCCCACAATGAGCAGTTCTTC